This TCR beta chain was profiled in a study of cytomegalovirus exposure and HLA in healthy donors. Study in general: As released early, the data held some 80 million unique TCRs from HLA-typed donors.

The V gene end was trimmed by 5 bases and the J gene end by 2 bases; junction bases not matched to a gene: 10. This CDR3 has 16 amino acids. Germline-derived CDR1 and CDR2 are SEHNR and FQNEAQ (reference sequence). Whole-study findings and limits: Productive status was seen about 90% or about 30% of the time for most TCR beta V segments in an earlier analysis. Testing in vitro showed a few CMV-associated chains specific for CMV antigens.

Points on this clone: No antigen is known for it.

Use of 60 Vbeta and 13 Jbeta primers characterized the PCR. The protocol was immunoSEQ multiplex PCR, while the TCRdb copy is restricted to in-frame clones and leaves out a portion. Across about 130,000 clones, the top ten clones capture around 2.2% of the sample. This TCR was recovered from a man in his forties in good health and CMV-seronegative. The sample taken for sequencing was PBMCs. The genes are TRBV7-9 and TRBJ1-1; 8 nucleotides line up with TRBD1. CDR3 in DNA: TGTGCCAGCAGCCCTGGACAGGGAAGGGATAACACTGAAGCTTTCTTT. Residues: CASSPGQGRDNTEAFF.